The 16 T cell receptor beta chains below all came from one sample that was sequenced in a study of blood T cell repertoires in COVID-19. Assay: immunoSEQ multiplex PCR; the TCRdb copy retains only in-frame clones and omits some. The sample consists of 50,000 to 70,000 clones, around nine tenths of them appearing once. The specimen was peripheral blood. These receptors were taken from a human donor with active COVID-19. The donor label of this sample is uncertain.

J is TRBJ1-2 and V is TRBV6-4; D ambiguous. With 0 bases removed from V and 8 bases from J, the gap between germline ends came to 13 bases. The germline CDR1 and CDR2 sequences are MRHNA and SNTAGT. This CDR3 is 14 amino acids long. CDR3 sequence: CASSDSQFMSGYTF. The CDR3 DNA reads as TGTGCCAGCAGTGACTCACAGTTTATGAGCGGCTACACCTTC.

The chain has TRBV4-1 and TRBJ2-5; no definite D call. Trimming stripped 1 base from V and 1 base from J, with 7 bases between. The CDR3 is made up of 14 amino acids. The germline V gene encodes CDR1 MGHRA and CDR2 YSYEKL. For the CDR3, the DNA is TGCGCCAGCAGCCAAGCCGGGTCCCAAGAGACCCAGTACTTC. Translated, it gives CASSQAGSQETQYF.

The chain links TRBV5-1 to TRBJ1-2; TRBD1 might be the D (6 bases). V was clipped by 0 bases and J by 6 bases, with 9 bases between them. Germline CDR1 SGHRS, CDR2 YFSETQ. CDR3 length: 13 amino acids. The CDR3 loop is CASSLEGGDGYTF. The CDR3 nucleotides are TGCGCCAGCAGCTTGGAAGGGGGGGATGGCTACACCTTC.

This chain links TRBV14 with TRBJ2-1; a possible D gene is TRBD1 (5 bases). The V and J ends lost 1 base and 0 bases respectively, with 7 bases between them. Germline V lookup: CDR1 SGHDN, CDR2 FVKESK. The CDR3 consists of 15 residues. The CDR3 reads CASSQGQPSYNEQFF. The CDR3 DNA is TGTGCCAGCAGCCAAGGACAGCCCTCCTACAATGAGCAGTTCTTC. The complete variable domain, with remaining parts taken from reference TRBV14 and TRBJ2-1, reads EAGVTQFPSHSVIEKGQTVTLRCDPISGHDNLYWYRRVMGKEIKFLLHFVKESKQDESGMPNNRFLAERTGGTYSTLKVQPAELEDSGVYFCASSQGQPSYNEQFFGPGTRLTVL.

This chain joins TRBV2 and TRBJ2-2; tentatively, D is TRBD2 (6 bases). Germline-derived CDR1 and CDR2 are SNHLY and FYNNEI. V lost 7 bases to trimming and J lost 6 bases, with 15 bases between them. CDR3 length: 14 residues. CDR3 loop: CASIGGTNPGELFF. The DNA for the CDR3 is TGTGCCAGCATCGGGGGTACCAACCCCGGGGAGCTGTTTTTT.

The chain links TRBV11-2 to TRBJ1-4, with TRBD1 matching 9 bases. The CDR3 sequence is 15 residues long. V gave up 3 bases and J gave up 8 bases; unmatched junction bases: 7. The germline V gene encodes CDR1 SGHAT and CDR2 FQNNGV. The CDR3 bases are TGTGCCAGCAGCTTGGAACAGGGGGCTTTGGAAAAACTGTTTTTT. Protein sequence: CASSLEQGALEKLFF.

This chain connects TRBV15 to TRBJ1-5; tentative D call: TRBD1 (5 bases). Trimming cost V 1 base and J 6 bases, with 13 bases left between them. The length of the CDR3 is 15 residues. Germline CDR1 LNHNV, CDR2 YYDKDF (reference sequence). CDR3 sequence reads: CATSRVGLGGQPQHF. The CDR3 DNA sequence: TGTGCCACCAGCAGAGTGGGGCTGGGGGGTCAGCCCCAGCATTTT.

This CDR3 reads CASSALIRQGAGNTEAFF. CDR3 in DNA: TGTGCCAGCAGCGCCCTAATCCGACAGGGGGCGGGGAACACTGAAGCTTTCTTT. The chain employs TRBV5-4 and TRBJ1-1; 10 nucleotides agree with TRBD1. Per the germline V gene, CDR1 is SGHNT and CDR2 is YYREEE (reference sequence). V lost 4 bases, J lost 1 base, and 13 bases stayed unmatched. There are 18 residues in the CDR3.

The gene calls are TRBV2 and TRBJ2-1; TRBD2 aligns across 10 bases. There are 15 residues in the CDR3. Germline loops: CDR1 SNHLY, CDR2 FYNNEI. With V trimmed by 5 bases and J by 8 bases, 9 bases remained unmatched. Here the CDR3 DNA reads TGTGCCAGCAGTCTCAGCGGGAGGGCCCTCTATGAGCAGTTCTTC. Translated, it gives CASSLSGRALYEQFF.

The rearrangement uses TRBV7-2 and TRBJ1-1, with TRBD1 matching over 7 bases. From germline, CDR1 is SGHTA and CDR2 FQGNSA. V gave up 2 bases and J gave up 4 bases; unmatched junction bases: 1. The CDR3 has 13 amino acids. CDR3 sequence (DNA): TGTGCCAGCAGCTTAAAGGGGGCCACTGAAGCTTTCTTT. This sequence encodes CASSLKGATEAFF.

This clone has just one count. The chain joins TRBV11-2 to TRBJ2-5; D is unresolved. V was shortened by 3 bases and J by 9 bases, with 14 bases between the two germline ends. CDR1 is SGHAT, CDR2 FQNNGV, per germline. The CDR3 totals 13 residues. CDR3 protein: CASSLNSRWAQYF. The CDR3 region has the DNA TGTGCCAGCAGCTTGAACAGCCGTTGGGCCCAGTACTTC.

The chain employs TRBV3-1 (or the pseudogene TRBV3-2) and TRBJ1-2, with 8 bases identical to TRBD1. The germline gives CDR1 LGHDT, CDR2 YNNKEL (reference sequence). V lost 0 bases to trimming and J lost 10 bases; unmatched junction nucleotides: 7. The CDR3 loop spans 14 amino acids. The CDR3 DNA follows: TGTGCCAGCAGCCAAGAACCGACAGGGGTTGCCTACACCTTC. Encoded protein: CASSQEPTGVAYTF.

The chain couples TRBV7-3 to TRBJ2-1; TRBD1 is a possible D gene (5 bases). This CDR3 has 13 amino acids. Between the trimmed V and J ends, which lost 5 bases and 2 bases, there was a span of 7 bases. Germline CDR1 and CDR2: SGHTA and FQGTGA. The CDR3: CASSQTAYNEQFF. The CDR3 DNA sequence: TGTGCCAGCAGCCAGACAGCCTACAATGAGCAGTTCTTC.

The rearrangement joins TRBV5-6 to TRBJ2-7; 10 positions match TRBD2. This CDR3 is built from 15 residues. The trim removed 5 bases at V and 0 bases at J, leaving 5 bases unmatched. From germline, CDR1 is SGHDT and CDR2 YYEEEE. The CDR3 protein is CASSLAGVSSYEQYF. The CDR3 nucleotides read TGTGCCAGCAGTCTAGCGGGAGTGAGCTCCTACGAGCAGTACTTC.

This chain connects TRBV10-3 to TRBJ2-2; 9 nucleotides line up with TRBD1. Per germline, CDR1 ENHRY and CDR2 SYGVKD. V lost 7 bases and J lost 1; bases outside the gene matches: 4. The CDR3 sequence is 15 residues long. The CDR3 DNA reads as TGTGCCATCACCCCGGGACAGGGGAACACCGGGGAGCTGTTTTTT. It encodes CAITPGQGNTGELFF.

The chain recombines TRBV27 with TRBJ1-5, with D hard to call. CDR3 length: 15 amino acids. Deletions cut 3 bases from V and 0 bases from J, with 9 bases between. Germline V lookup: CDR1 MNHEY, CDR2 SMNVEV (reference sequence). In DNA form, the CDR3 reads TGTGCCAGCAGTTTTAGAAAATATAGCAATCAGCCCCAGCATTTT. Protein sequence: CASSFRKYSNQPQHF.